Sequencing of this TCR beta chain was carried out in a study of B cell selection in AIRE deficiency. Generated by immunoSEQ multiplex PCR, the TCRdb table keeps only in-frame clones and is missing some. The table has about 26,000 clones, over 80% seen once; the top ten hold approximately 1.1%. Regulatory T cells were sorted as CD4+CD25hiCD127low/negative. Germline-derived CDR1 and CDR2 are SGHTA and FQGNSA. V gave up 4 bases and J gave up 3 bases; unmatched junction bases: 5. This CDR3 region has 15 residues. This TCR came from a human donor in good health. Sequencing used CD4+CD25+ Tregs sorted from PBMCs. The V call is TRBV7-2, the J call TRBJ1-4; the match to TRBD1 covers 7 bases. The DNA of the CDR3 is TGTGCCAGCAGCTATTTGGGGACAGCTAATGAAAAACTGTTTTTT. It codes for CASSYLGTANEKLFF.